The 15 T cell receptor beta chains below all came from one sample that was sequenced in a study of cytomegalovirus exposure and HLA in healthy donors. Generated by immunoSEQ multiplex PCR, the TCRdb table keeps only in-frame clones and is missing some. The sample has about 130,000 clones, over 90% seen once. Sequenced material: PBMCs. Every receptor here comes from a man aged 18 to 29 in good health and CMV-seropositive.

The V and J genes are TRBV7-2 and TRBJ1-1; the match to TRBD1 covers 7 bases. The junction had 5 bases not matched to a gene; V was cut back by 5 bases and J by 2 bases. The CDR3 runs 14 residues. In germline, CDR1 is SGHTA, CDR2 FQGNSA. CDR3 region: CASSPRTGNTEAFF. The CDR3 region has the DNA TGTGCCAGCAGCCCGCGGACAGGAAACACTGAAGCTTTCTTT.

In its sample, this clone was seen once. The chain links TRBV30 to TRBJ1-6; TRBD1 agrees at 10 bases. Germline CDR1 GTSNPN, CDR2 SVGIG (reference sequence). Losses at the gene ends were 8 bases for V and 3 bases for J; bases not matched to a gene: 1. The CDR3 totals 13 residues. In nucleotides, the CDR3 is TGTGCCGGACAGGGGGACTATAATTCACCCCTCCACTTT. This gives the protein CAGQGDYNSPLHF.

The chain has TRBV23-1 and TRBJ2-7; 7 positions agree with TRBD1. TRBV23-1 is assigned to the ORF class and has an uncertain function. CDR3 size: 14 residues. Unmatched junction bases numbered 13, after V lost 8 bases and J lost 6 bases. The CDR3 reads CASGRPGRGSEQYF. The CDR3 nucleotides read TGCGCCAGCGGGCGCCCGGGCAGGGGGAGCGAGCAGTACTTC.

J is TRBJ2-2 and V is TRBV9; D gene uncertain. V dropped 4 bases and J dropped 4 bases, with 11 bases sitting between them. Germline assignment: CDR1 SGDLS and CDR2 YYNGEE. The CDR3 spans 14 residues. CDR3 protein: CASSPTFGTGELFF. Written as DNA, the CDR3 is TGTGCCAGCAGCCCGACATTTGGCACCGGGGAGCTGTTTTTT.

This chain links TRBV4-1 with TRBJ1-1; 12 nucleotides line up with TRBD1. The CDR3 sequence is 16 residues long. Trimming cost V 1 base and J 4 bases; bases outside gene matches: 4. CDR1 and CDR2 from the germline V gene are MGHRA and YSYEKL. The CDR3 DNA is TGCGCCAGCAGCCAAGTTCGGGACAGGGGGCTCACTGAAGCTTTCTTT. Its translation: CASSQVRDRGLTEAFF.

The chain combines TRBV9 with TRBJ2-3; 9 nucleotides agree with TRBD2. This CDR3 has 15 amino acids. Germline CDR1 SGDLS, CDR2 YYNGEE. With 3 bases clipped from V and 3 bases from J, the junction kept 5 bases outside the gene matches. DNA of the CDR3: TGTGCCAGCAGCGGGATAGCGGGAGCGACAGATACGCAGTATTTT. Translating gives CASSGIAGATDTQYF.

The chain joins TRBV19 to TRBJ2-6; 7 bases line up with TRBD1. Trimming cost V 6 bases and J 4 bases; bases outside gene matches: 15. The CDR3 spans 18 residues. Germline V gives CDR1 LNHDA, CDR2 SQIVND (reference sequence). The CDR3 sequence is CASSRQGRSVGGANVLTF. DNA for the CDR3: TGTGCCAGTAGCAGACAGGGAAGGTCGGTTGGGGGGGCCAACGTCCTGACTTTC.

The J gene is TRBJ1-1, the V gene TRBV11-2, with a weak D call TRBD1 (5 bases). The germline CDR1 and CDR2 sequences are SGHAT and FQNNGV. The CDR3 is 14 residues long. Trimming left V 1 base short and J 7 bases short, with 13 bases between. This CDR3 reads CASSLVAGFGEAFF. For the CDR3, the DNA is TGTGCCAGCAGCTTAGTGGCAGGGTTCGGTGAAGCTTTCTTT.

The count of this clone is one. V usage is TRBV5-1 and J usage is TRBJ2-7; the match to TRBD1 covers 9 bases. V lost 4 bases, J lost 4 bases, and 6 bases stayed unmatched. CDR1 is SGHRS and CDR2 is YFSETQ in the germline V gene. The CDR3 spans 14 residues. As DNA, the CDR3 is TGCGCCAGCAGCAAGGGACAGGGATCGTACGAGCAGTACTTC. Its protein product is CASSKGQGSYEQYF.

This clone has ten or more counts. Other DNA sequences in this specimen translate into the identical CDR3. The CDR3 nucleotides read TGTGCCAGCAGTGCGGGGCCCCCGAGCCCCTATAGCAATCAGCCCCAGCATTTT. This encodes CASSAGPPSPYSNQPQHF. The chain recombines TRBV27 with TRBJ1-5; D possibly corresponds to TRBD1 (5 bases). The length of the CDR3 is 18 residues. The germline V and J ends were trimmed by 5 bases and 0 bases, with 20 bases remaining between them. Germline CDR1 MNHEY, CDR2 SMNVEV (reference sequence).

V and J are TRBV5-4 and TRBJ2-7, with TRBD1 matching over 8 bases. V lost 3 bases and J lost 5; bases outside the gene matches: 10. The CDR3 has 15 residues. The germline V gene encodes CDR1 SGHNT and CDR2 YYREEE (reference sequence). The CDR3 DNA reads TGTGCCAGCAGCTCGCCGCAGGGGGCTTTCAACGAGCAGTACTTC. Protein: CASSSPQGAFNEQYF. Together with reference TRBV5-4 and TRBJ2-7, the CDR3 gives the full variable domain: ETGVTQSPTHLIKTRGQQVTLRCSSQSGHNTVSWYQQALGQGPQFIFQYYREEENGRGNFPPRFSGLQFPNYSSELNVNALELDDSALYLCASSSPQGAFNEQYFGPGTRLTVT.

The chain employs TRBV30 and TRBJ1-1; D is perhaps TRBD1 (5 bases). Germline V lookup: CDR1 GTSNPN, CDR2 SVGIG (reference sequence). V was pared by 2 bases and J by 3 bases, with 10 bases between. This CDR3 contains 13 residues. The DNA of the CDR3 is TGTGCCTGGAGTTATACCAGGGACACTGAAGCTTTCTTT. This encodes CAWSYTRDTEAFF.

The chain couples TRBV27 to TRBJ2-3; TRBD1 is a possible D gene (5 bases). Germline V lookup: CDR1 MNHEY, CDR2 SMNVEV (reference sequence). The CDR3 is 16 amino acids. The V gene lost 6 bases and the J gene lost 0 bases, with 16 bases spanning the gap. The CDR3 coding sequence is TGTGCCAGCAGCTCCCGCCGCAGGGCTAGCACAGATACGCAGTATTTT. Translation: CASSSRRRASTDTQYF.

This chain connects TRBV6-5 to TRBJ2-3, with 8 bases that match TRBD2. V lost 4 bases and J lost 3; bases outside the gene matches: 9. The CDR3 sequence is 16 residues long. Germline CDR1 and CDR2: MNHEY and SVGAGI. CDR3 nucleotide sequence: TGTGCCAGCAGTTTATTTTGGAGCGGGAGAACAGATACGCAGTATTTT. The encoded protein is CASSLFWSGRTDTQYF.

This clone has a single count. CDR3 bases: TGTGCCAGCAGTGAAAGGGACAGGGTATCAGATACGCAGTATTTT. It specifies CASSERDRVSDTQYF. This chain joins TRBV2 and TRBJ2-3; 9 nucleotides align to TRBD1. Per germline, CDR1 SNHLY and CDR2 FYNNEI. CDR3 size: 15 residues. Losses at the gene ends were 2 bases for V and 4 bases for J; bases not matched to a gene: 4.